This is a list of T cell receptor beta chains from one sample in a study of PD-1 and CTLA-4 blockade in melanoma. The method was immunoSEQ multiplex PCR; TCRdb's version includes in-frame clones alone and lacks a portion of them. The sample lists over 25,000 clones; 70% to 90% were seen once. Sequencing used CD8+ T cells from peripheral blood, obtained before anti-PD-1 treatment. The receptors derive from a human donor with melanoma. Each CDR3 is given with its conserved first and last residue. A D gene is named only where the DNA matches it firmly. Size tells how often a clone was seen (once, few, many) or the class of an expanded clone, and some rows leave it out.

size	J	V	length	D	CDR3	DNA
NA	TRBJ2-7	TRBV5-1	16	TRBD1	CASSWTRDRGSYEQYF	TGCGCCAGCAGCTGGACCCGGGACAGGGGTTCCTACGAGCAGTACTTC
NA	TRBJ2-7	TRBV29-1	13	NA	CSVELGRAYEQYF	TGCAGCGTTGAACTAGGTCGTGCCTACGAGCAGTACTTC
medium-sized	TRBJ1-1	TRBV6-5	14	NA	CASSYGTGTTEAFF	TGTGCCAGCAGTTACGGGACGGGGACCACTGAAGCTTTCTTT
NA	TRBJ2-7	TRBV5-8	14	NA	CASSFRGGSYEQYF	TGTGCCAGCAGCTTTCGGGGCGGCTCCTACGAGCAGTACTTC
NA	TRBJ2-1	TRBV7-9	16	NA	CASSEKGTGRANEQFF	TGTGCCAGCAGCGAAAAGGGAACAGGGAGAGCGAATGAGCAGTTCTTC
NA	TRBJ2-1	TRBV14	15	NA	CASSQRGFARDEQFF	TGTGCCAGCAGCCAAAGGGGGTTCGCGAGGGATGAGCAGTTCTTC
NA	TRBJ1-6	TRBV30	16	NA	CAWSSMGSSYNSPLHF	TGTGCCTGGAGTTCCATGGGGAGCTCCTATAATTCACCCCTCCACTTT
NA	TRBJ2-3	TRBV4-1	14	NA	CASSQGRATDTQYF	TGCGCCAGCAGCCAAGGCAGGGCCACAGATACGCAGTATTTT
NA	TRBJ1-4	TRBV14	14	NA	CASSQIGPSEKLFF	TGTGCCAGCAGCCAAATCGGCCCGAGTGAAAAACTGTTTTTT
NA	TRBJ2-5	TRBV7-8	12	NA	CASSHRQETQYF	TGTGCCAGCAGCCACAGACAAGAGACCCAGTACTTC
NA	TRBJ2-3	TRBV5-8	15	NA	CASGNTGTGGDTQYF	TGTGCCAGCGGAAACACGGGAACCGGCGGAGATACGCAGTATTTT
NA	TRBJ2-1	TRBV28	15	TRBD2	CASSPPGGSYNEQFF	TGTGCCAGCAGTCCGCCGGGAGGTTCGTACAATGAGCAGTTCTTC
NA	TRBJ2-1	TRBV7-9	16	NA	CASSPVGRGHHNEQFF	TGTGCCAGCAGCCCGGTCGGGAGGGGGCATCACAATGAGCAGTTCTTC
NA	TRBJ2-1	TRBV5-1	14	TRBD2	CASSPSGAYNEQFF	TGCGCCAGCAGCCCTAGCGGGGCCTACAATGAGCAGTTCTTC
NA	TRBJ1-1	TRBV14	15	NA	CASSQSRGPRAEAFF	TGTGCCAGCAGCCAATCCCGGGGCCCCAGAGCTGAAGCTTTCTTT
NA	TRBJ2-6	TRBV15	15	NA	CATSRAGSGANVLTF	TGTGCCACCAGCAGAGCGGGCTCTGGGGCCAACGTCCTGACTTTC
NA	TRBJ2-7	TRBV5-1	14	TRBD1	CASSGDSPNYEQYF	TGCGCCAGCAGTGGGGACAGTCCAAACTACGAGCAGTACTTC
NA	TRBJ1-6	TRBV25-1	15	NA	CASSLTHGSNSPLHF	TGTGCCAGCAGTCTGACACACGGTTCAAATTCACCCCTCCACTTT
NA	TRBJ2-2	TRBV4-1	17	NA	CASSQEGVQTNTGELFF	TGCGCCAGCAGCCAAGAAGGGGTGCAGACGAACACCGGGGAGCTGTTTTTT
NA	TRBJ2-5	TRBV4-1	12	NA	CASSQDRETQYF	TGCGCCAGCAGCCAAGACCGAGAGACCCAGTACTTC
NA	TRBJ1-1	TRBV7-8	11	NA	CASSSSAEAFF	TGTGCCAGCAGCTCAAGCGCTGAAGCTTTCTTT
NA	TRBJ2-3	TRBV6-4	16	NA	CASSAIPGQGDDTQYF	TGTGCCAGCAGTGCCATCCCGGGACAAGGGGATGATACGCAGTATTTT
NA	TRBJ1-1	TRBV7-9	12	NA	CASSLSITEAFF	TGTGCCAGCAGCTTAAGTATCACTGAAGCTTTCTTT
NA	TRBJ2-3	TRBV5-6	15	NA	CASSLGGPSTDTQYF	TGTGCCAGCAGCTTGGGGGGACCTAGCACAGATACGCAGTATTTT
NA	TRBJ2-3	TRBV11-2	18	TRBD2	CASSVGLAGDFSTDTQYF	TGTGCCAGCAGCGTGGGACTAGCGGGGGACTTTAGCACAGATACGCAGTATTTT
NA	TRBJ2-5	TRBV14	20	TRBD2	CASSQDTQAGGKSWEETQYF	TGTGCCAGCAGCCAAGATACCCAGGCGGGGGGCAAATCTTGGGAAGAGACCCAGTACTTC
once	TRBJ1-2	TRBV19	13	NA	CASSGWTDYGYTF	TGTGCCAGTAGTGGTTGGACGGACTATGGCTACACCTTC